The next 8 T cell receptor beta chains were all read from a single sample in a study of PD-1 blockade in classical Hodgkin lymphoma. Time point given: cycle 4 day 1 (C4D1), after less than 7 weeks of nivolumab. Brentuximab vedotin exposure varied, and every patient relapsed after autologous stem cell transplantation. Assay used: immunoSEQ multiplex PCR; TCRdb lists only in-frame clones, some missing. Here the sample spans some 93,000 clones, more than 80% being singletons. The sample here was peripheral blood mononuclear cells (PBMCs), taken before the fourth cycle of nivolumab. Receptors originate from a human donor with classical Hodgkin lymphoma.

The J gene is TRBJ1-2, the V gene TRBV30; D remains ambiguous. The germline V gene has CDR1 GTSNPN and CDR2 SVGIG (reference sequence). Trimming removed 5 bases at V and 8 bases at J, with 3 bases between. The CDR3 runs to 8 residues. CDR3 bases: TGTGCCTGGGGCGGCTACACCTTC. Encoded protein: CAWGGYTF. The full variable domain, in which reference TRBV30 and TRBJ1-2 provide the parts outside the CDR3, is SQTIHQWPATLVQPVGSPLSLECTVEGTSNPNLYWYRQAAGRGLQLLFYSVGIGQISSEVPQNLSASRPQDRQFILSSKKLLLSDSGFYLCAWGGYTFGSGTRLTVV.

V usage is TRBV18 and J usage is TRBJ1-1; the D is unclear. Germline V gene data show CDR1 as KGHSH and CDR2 as LQKENI. V gave up 3 bases and J gave up 0 bases, with 2 bases separating them. The CDR3 consists of 12 residues. The CDR3 DNA is TGTGCCAGCTCACCTATGAACACTGAAGCTTTCTTT. Residues: CASSPMNTEAFF.

V usage is TRBV30 and J usage is TRBJ2-2, with a tentative D call TRBD1 (6 bases). CDR1 is GTSNPN and CDR2 is SVGIG in the germline V gene (reference sequence). This CDR3 comprises 16 residues. Deletions cut 0 bases from V and 4 bases from J, with 15 bases between. The CDR3 reads CAWSVRSSRGTGELFF. The CDR3 nucleotides are TGTGCCTGGAGTGTACGATCATCCAGGGGCACCGGGGAGCTGTTTTTT. Together with reference TRBV30 and TRBJ2-2, the CDR3 gives the full variable domain: SQTIHQWPATLVQPVGSPLSLECTVEGTSNPNLYWYRQAAGRGLQLLFYSVGIGQISSEVPQNLSASRPQDRQFILSSKKLLLSDSGFYLCAWSVRSSRGTGELFFGEGSRLTVL.

In DNA form, the CDR3 reads TGTGCCAGCATAGGGGGGACCGGGAGCGGATACGAGCAGTACTTC. This gives the protein CASIGGTGSGYEQYF. The rearrangement joins TRBV28 to TRBJ2-7; D could derive from TRBD1 or TRBD2 (6 bases each). Germline V gene data show CDR1 as MDHEN and CDR2 as SYDVKM. The CDR3 is 15 amino acids. Trimming cost V 7 bases and J 4 bases, with 20 bases left between them.

The CDR3 sequence is CAISGYRGQTEAFF. The CDR3 DNA reads TGTGCCATCAGCGGGTACAGGGGGCAGACTGAAGCTTTCTTT. This chain connects TRBV10-3 to TRBJ1-1; 9 bases match TRBD1. Per germline, CDR1 ENHRY and CDR2 SYGVKD. The length of the CDR3 is 14 residues. The junction had 7 bases not matched to a gene; V was cut back by 6 bases and J by 5 bases.

V gene TRBV29-1 combines with J gene TRBJ1-1; no definite D call. The CDR3 is made up of 12 amino acids. The germline gives CDR1 SQVTM, CDR2 ANQGSEA. Trimming stripped 4 bases from V and 8 bases from J, with 14 bases between. The CDR3 loop is CSVVRTLNEAFF. The CDR3 DNA follows: TGCAGCGTTGTTCGGACCCTTAACGAAGCTTTCTTT. Filled out from reference TRBV29-1 and TRBJ1-1, the complete variable domain reads SAVISQKPSRDICQRGTSLTIQCQVDSQVTMMFWYRQQPGQSLTLIATANQGSEATYESGFVIDKFPISRPNLTFSTLTVSNMSPEDSSIYLCSVVRTLNEAFFGQGTRLTVV.

The chain links TRBV10-3 to TRBJ2-7, with D hard to call. This CDR3 region has 14 residues. V lost 0 bases, J lost 7 bases, and 13 bases lay in between. The germline CDR1 and CDR2 sequences are ENHRY and SYGVKD. The CDR3, as DNA: TGTGCCATCAGTGAGTCACAGCGTCGTGGGGAGCAGTACTTC. Amino acid sequence: CAISESQRRGEQYF.

This sequence joins TRBV5-4 and TRBJ2-7; tentatively, D is TRBD2 (6 bases). V was shortened by 2 bases and J by 1 base, with 7 bases between the two germline ends. Per the germline V gene, CDR1 is SGHNT and CDR2 is YYREEE (reference sequence). The CDR3 loop spans 13 amino acids. CDR3 amino acids: CASSFRGSYEQYF. Written as DNA, the CDR3 is TGTGCCAGCAGCTTTCGGGGGTCCTACGAGCAGTACTTC.